This T cell receptor beta chain is drawn from a study of chemoradiotherapy in HPV16-positive cancers. The V gene lost 6 bases and the J gene lost 2 bases, with 19 bases spanning the gap. CDR1 and CDR2 (germline): LNHDA, SQIVND (reference sequence). The CDR3 runs to 16 residues. Assay used: immunoSEQ multiplex PCR; TCRdb lists only in-frame clones, some missing. The sample includes about 12,000 clones, 70% to 85% of them seen just once. Sampling was performed from a patient who underwent chemoradiotherapy. This chain uses TRBV19 with TRBJ1-1, with D perhaps TRBD1 (6 bases). This TCR came from a human donor with HPV-associated anogenital cancer. As DNA, the CDR3 is TGTGCCAGTAGGACCGACAGGCTCTCTTTTAACACTGAAGCTTTCTTT. This translates into CASRTDRLSFNTEAFF.